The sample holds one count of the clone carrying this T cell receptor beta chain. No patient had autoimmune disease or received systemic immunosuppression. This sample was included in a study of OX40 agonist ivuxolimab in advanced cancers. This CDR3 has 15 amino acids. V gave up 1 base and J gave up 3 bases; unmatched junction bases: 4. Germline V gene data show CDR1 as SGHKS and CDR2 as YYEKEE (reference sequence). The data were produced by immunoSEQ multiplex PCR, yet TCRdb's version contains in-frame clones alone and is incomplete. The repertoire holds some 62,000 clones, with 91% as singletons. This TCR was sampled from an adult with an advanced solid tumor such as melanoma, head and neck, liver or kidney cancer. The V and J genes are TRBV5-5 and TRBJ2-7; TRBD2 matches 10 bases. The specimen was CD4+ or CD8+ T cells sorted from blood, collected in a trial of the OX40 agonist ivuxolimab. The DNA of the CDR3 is TGTGCCAGCAGCTTGAGGACTAGCGGCCACTACGAGCAGTACTTC. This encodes CASSLRTSGHYEQYF.